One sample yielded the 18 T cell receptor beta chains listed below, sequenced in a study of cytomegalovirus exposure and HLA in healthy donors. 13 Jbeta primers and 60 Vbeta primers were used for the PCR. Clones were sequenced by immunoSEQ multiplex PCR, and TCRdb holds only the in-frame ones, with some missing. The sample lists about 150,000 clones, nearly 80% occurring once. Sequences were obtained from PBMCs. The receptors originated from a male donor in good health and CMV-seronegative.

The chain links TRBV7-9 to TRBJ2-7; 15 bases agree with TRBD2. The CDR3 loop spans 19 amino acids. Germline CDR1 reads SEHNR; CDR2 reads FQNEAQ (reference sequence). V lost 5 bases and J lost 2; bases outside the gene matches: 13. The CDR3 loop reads CASSPDPGLAGGHPYEQYF. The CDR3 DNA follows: TGTGCCAGCAGCCCCGACCCGGGACTAGCGGGGGGACATCCCTACGAGCAGTACTTC.

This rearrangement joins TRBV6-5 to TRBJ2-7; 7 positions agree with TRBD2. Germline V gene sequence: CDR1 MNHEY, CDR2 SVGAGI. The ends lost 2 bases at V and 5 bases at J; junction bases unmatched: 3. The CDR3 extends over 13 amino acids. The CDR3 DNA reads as TGTGCCAGCAGTTACACTGCGGGAGACGAGCAGTACTTC. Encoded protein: CASSYTAGDEQYF.

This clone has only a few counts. The CDR3 is CATSRGQETGELFF. CDR3 nucleotide sequence: TGTGCCACCAGCAGAGGACAGGAGACCGGGGAGCTGTTTTTT. This chain connects TRBV15 to TRBJ2-2, with a possible D match to TRBD1 (6 bases). Germline CDR1 and CDR2: LNHNV and YYDKDF (reference sequence). V lost 1 base, J lost 5 bases, and 8 bases lay in between. The CDR3 spans 14 residues. The whole variable domain, remainder taken from reference TRBV15 and TRBJ2-2, is DAMVIQNPRYQVTQFGKPVTLSCSQTLNHNVMYWYQQKSSQAPKLLFHYYDKDFNNEADTPDNFQSRRPNTSFCFLDIRSPGLGDTAMYLCATSRGQETGELFFGEGSRLTVL.

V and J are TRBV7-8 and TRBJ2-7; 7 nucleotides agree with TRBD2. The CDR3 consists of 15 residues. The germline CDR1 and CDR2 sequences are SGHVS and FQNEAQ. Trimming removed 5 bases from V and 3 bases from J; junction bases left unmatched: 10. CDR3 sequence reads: CASSPAAGEGYEQYF. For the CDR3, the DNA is TGTGCCAGCAGCCCGGCCGCGGGGGAGGGCTACGAGCAGTACTTC.

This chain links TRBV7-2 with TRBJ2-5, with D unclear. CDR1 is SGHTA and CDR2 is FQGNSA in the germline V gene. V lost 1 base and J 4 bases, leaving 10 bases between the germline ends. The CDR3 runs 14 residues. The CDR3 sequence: CASSLGMGLETQYF. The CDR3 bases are TGTGCCAGCAGCTTAGGCATGGGCTTAGAGACCCAGTACTTC.

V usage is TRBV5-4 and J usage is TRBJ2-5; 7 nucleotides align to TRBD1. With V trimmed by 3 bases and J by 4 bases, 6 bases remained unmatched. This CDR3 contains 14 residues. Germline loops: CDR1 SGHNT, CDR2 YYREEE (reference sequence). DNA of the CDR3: TGTGCCAGCAGCTCCCGGGACAGAGGAGAGACCCAGTACTTC. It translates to CASSSRDRGETQYF.

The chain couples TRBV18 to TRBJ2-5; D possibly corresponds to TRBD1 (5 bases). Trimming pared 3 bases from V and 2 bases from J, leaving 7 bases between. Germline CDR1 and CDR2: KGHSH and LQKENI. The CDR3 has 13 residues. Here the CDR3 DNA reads TGTGCCAGCTCACCGCAGGGACAAGAGACCCAGTACTTC. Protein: CASSPQGQETQYF.

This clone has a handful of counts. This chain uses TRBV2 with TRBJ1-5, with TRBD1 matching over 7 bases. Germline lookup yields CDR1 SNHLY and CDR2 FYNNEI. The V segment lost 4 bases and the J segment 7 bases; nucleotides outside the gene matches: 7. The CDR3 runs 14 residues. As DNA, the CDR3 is TGTGCCAGCAGTGTTTACAGGGGCGGACAGCCCCAGCATTTT. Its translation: CASSVYRGGQPQHF.

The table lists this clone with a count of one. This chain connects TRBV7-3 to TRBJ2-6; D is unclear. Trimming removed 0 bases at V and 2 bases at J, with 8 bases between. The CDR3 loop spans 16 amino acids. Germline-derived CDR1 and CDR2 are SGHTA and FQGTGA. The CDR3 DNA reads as TGTGCCAGCAGCTTAACGAGTAATACTGGGGCCAACGTCCTGACTTTC. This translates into CASSLTSNTGANVLTF.

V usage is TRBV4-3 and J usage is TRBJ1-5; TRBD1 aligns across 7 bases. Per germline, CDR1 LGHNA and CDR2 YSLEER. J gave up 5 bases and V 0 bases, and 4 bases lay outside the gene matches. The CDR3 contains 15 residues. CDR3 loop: CASSQEVGGHQPQHF. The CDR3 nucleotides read TGCGCCAGCAGCCAAGAGGTAGGGGGCCATCAGCCCCAGCATTTT.

As DNA, the CDR3 is TGTGCCAGCAGCCCTGGGACAGTCAATTCACCCCTCCACTTT. As protein: CASSPGTVNSPLHF. The chain has TRBV7-2 and TRBJ1-6; TRBD1 agrees at 7 bases. Trimming took 5 bases from V and 7 from J; bases not matched to a gene: 5. Germline V gene lookup returns CDR1 SGHTA and CDR2 FQGNSA. The CDR3 contains 14 residues.

The chain's CDR3 is CSGAQGETQYF. Written as DNA, the CDR3 is TGCAGCGGGGCTCAGGGGGAGACCCAGTACTTC. The V call is TRBV29-1, the J call TRBJ2-5, with D possibly being TRBD1 (6 bases). Deletions cut 7 bases from V and 5 bases from J, with 11 bases between. This CDR3 is built from 11 residues. Germline values: CDR1 SQVTM, CDR2 ANQGSEA.

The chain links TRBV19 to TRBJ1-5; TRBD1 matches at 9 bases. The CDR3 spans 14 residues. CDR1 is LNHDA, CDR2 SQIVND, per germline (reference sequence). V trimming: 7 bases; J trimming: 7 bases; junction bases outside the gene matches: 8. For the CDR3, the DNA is TGTGCCAGTACCCCTGGACAGGGGATACAGCCCCAGCATTTT. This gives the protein CASTPGQGIQPQHF.

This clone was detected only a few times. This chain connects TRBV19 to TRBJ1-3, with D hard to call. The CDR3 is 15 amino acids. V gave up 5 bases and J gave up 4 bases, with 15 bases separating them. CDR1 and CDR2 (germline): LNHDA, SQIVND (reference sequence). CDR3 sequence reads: CASSVRHSVGNTIYF. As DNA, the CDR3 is TGTGCCAGTAGTGTGAGACACTCGGTCGGAAACACCATATATTTT.

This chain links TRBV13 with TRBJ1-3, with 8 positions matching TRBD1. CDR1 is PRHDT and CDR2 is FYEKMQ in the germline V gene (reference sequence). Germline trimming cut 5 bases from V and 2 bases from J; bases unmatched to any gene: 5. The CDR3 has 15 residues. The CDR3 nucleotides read TGTGCCAGCAGCACCGGACAGGGCGCTGGAAACACCATATATTTT. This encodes CASSTGQGAGNTIYF.

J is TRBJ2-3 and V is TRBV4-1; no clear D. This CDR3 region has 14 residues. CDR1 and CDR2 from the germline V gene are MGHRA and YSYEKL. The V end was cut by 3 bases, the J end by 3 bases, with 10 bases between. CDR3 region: CASSHPLRTDTQYF. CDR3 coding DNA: TGCGCCAGCAGCCATCCTCTACGGACAGATACGCAGTATTTT.

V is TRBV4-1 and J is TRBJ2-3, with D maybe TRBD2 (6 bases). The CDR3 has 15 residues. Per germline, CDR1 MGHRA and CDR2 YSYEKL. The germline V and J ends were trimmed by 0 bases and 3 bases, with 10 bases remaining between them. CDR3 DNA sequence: TGCGCCAGCAGCCAAGATTTCCGGGAGACAGATACGCAGTATTTT. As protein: CASSQDFRETDTQYF.

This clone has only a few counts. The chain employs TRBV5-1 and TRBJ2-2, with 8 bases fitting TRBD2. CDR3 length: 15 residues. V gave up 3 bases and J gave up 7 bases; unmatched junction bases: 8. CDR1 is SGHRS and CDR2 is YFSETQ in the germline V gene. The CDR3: CASSSGTSSLGELFF. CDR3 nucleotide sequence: TGCGCCAGCAGCTCCGGGACTAGTTCTCTCGGGGAGCTGTTTTTT. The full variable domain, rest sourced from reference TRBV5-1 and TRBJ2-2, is KAGVTQTPRYLIKTRGQQVTLSCSPISGHRSVSWYQQTPGQGLQFLFEYFSETQRNKGNFPGRFSGRQFSNSRSEMNVSTLELGDSALYLCASSSGTSSLGELFFGEGSRLTVL.